Listed here are 29 T cell receptor beta chains from one sample, sequenced in a study of blood T cell repertoires in COVID-19. Clones were sequenced by immunoSEQ multiplex PCR, and TCRdb holds only the in-frame ones, with some missing. The sample carries 280,000 or so clones, around 89% recorded once. The specimen was peripheral blood. These receptors were obtained from a woman aged 55-70 years with acute or convalescent COVID-19.

As DNA, the CDR3 is TGTGCCAGCAGTCGACAGTCCTCAGATACGCAGTATTTT. This sequence encodes CASSRQSSDTQYF. The chain couples TRBV2 to TRBJ2-3; possible D gene TRBD1, 5 bases. The V end was cut by 5 bases, the J end by 4 bases, with 10 bases between. This CDR3 contains 13 residues. CDR1 and CDR2 from the germline V gene are SNHLY and FYNNEI.

This chain joins TRBV3-1 (or the pseudogene TRBV3-2) and TRBJ1-1, with D unclear. V was shortened by 1 base and J by 0 bases, with 12 bases between the two germline ends. Germline V lookup: CDR1 LGHDT, CDR2 YNNKEL (reference sequence). The length of the CDR3 is 16 residues. The CDR3 region has the DNA TGTGCCAGCAGCCAAGGGTTTACGGGATTGAACACTGAAGCTTTCTTT. It translates to CASSQGFTGLNTEAFF.

V is TRBV7-6 and J is TRBJ2-1; weak D call: TRBD1 (6 bases). The CDR3 spans 13 residues. CDR1 is SGHVS and CDR2 is FNYEAQ in the germline V gene. V lost 8 bases to trimming and J lost 8 bases, with 16 bases between them. CDR3 nucleotides: TGTGCCAGCGGTCACAGGGCCGGCCATGAGCAGTTCTTC. Translated, it gives CASGHRAGHEQFF.

This sequence joins TRBV9 and TRBJ2-7; TRBD1 matches 8 bases. The CDR3 consists of 14 residues. J gave up 5 bases and V 6 bases, and 10 bases lay outside the gene matches. CDR1 is SGDLS, CDR2 YYNGEE, per germline. In DNA form, the CDR3 reads TGTGCCAGCAACCTAGGGGACAGGTTGGACGAGCAGTACTTC. This gives the protein CASNLGDRLDEQYF.

The rearrangement joins TRBV6-5 to TRBJ1-1; a possible D gene is TRBD1 (5 bases). V was clipped by 4 bases and J by 7 bases, with 16 bases between them. Germline V gives CDR1 MNHEY, CDR2 SVGAGI. CDR3 length: 14 amino acids. This CDR3 is CASSLLDSLGEAFF. CDR3 coding DNA: TGTGCCAGCAGTTTACTCGACAGCTTGGGTGAAGCTTTCTTT.

The V and J genes are TRBV5-1 and TRBJ2-2; TRBD2 might be the D (7 bases). This CDR3 comprises 16 residues. Trimming removed 0 bases from V and 4 bases from J, with 13 bases in between. Germline CDR1 reads SGHRS; CDR2 reads YFSETQ. The CDR3 bases are TGCGCCAGCAGCTTGGATGGGGGGGCCGGCACCGGGGAGCTGTTTTTT. As protein: CASSLDGGAGTGELFF. Supplemented by reference TRBV5-1 and TRBJ2-2, the full variable domain reads KAGVTQTPRYLIKTRGQQVTLSCSPISGHRSVSWYQQTPGQGLQFLFEYFSETQRNKGNFPGRFSGRQFSNSRSEMNVSTLELGDSALYLCASSLDGGAGTGELFFGEGSRLTVL.

This rearrangement joins TRBV9 to TRBJ2-3; D is uncertain. CDR1 and CDR2 from the germline V gene are SGDLS and YYNGEE. There are 15 residues in the CDR3. With 1 base removed from V and 2 bases from J, the gap between germline ends came to 11 bases. The CDR3 region has the DNA TGTGCCAGCAGCGTAAGAGCCTCTCCCACAGATACGCAGTATTTT. This gives the protein CASSVRASPTDTQYF.

CDR3 coding DNA: TGCGCCAGCAGCCTCAAAAGTAACAGGGTAAGCGAGCAGTACTTC. This translates into CASSLKSNRVSEQYF. V usage is TRBV4-3 and J usage is TRBJ2-7, with D possibly TRBD1 on 6 matching bases. CDR1 and CDR2 (germline): LGHNA, YSLEER. The CDR3 is 15 residues long. V shed 4 bases and J shed 6 bases, with 19 bases lying between them.

The chain has TRBV9 and TRBJ2-7, with D perhaps matching TRBD2 (6 bases). The ends were cut back, 4 bases at V and 0 bases at J, with 11 bases in the middle. There are 14 residues in the CDR3. Germline V CDR1 and CDR2: SGDLS, YYNGEE. Here the CDR3 DNA reads TGTGCCAGCAGCCTTCGGGACTTCTCCTACGAGCAGTACTTC. Its translation: CASSLRDFSYEQYF.

In its sample, this clone was seen once. V gene TRBV29-1 combines with J gene TRBJ2-1, with D possibly being TRBD1 (6 bases). The CDR3 contains 14 residues. Germline V lookup: CDR1 SQVTM, CDR2 ANQGSEA. Between the trimmed V and J ends, which lost 6 bases and 4 bases, there was a span of 16 bases. The CDR3 DNA sequence: TGCAGCGTGGGGGCAGGGGCGCTTTACAATGAGCAGTTCTTC. This codes for CSVGAGALYNEQFF.

For the CDR3, the DNA is TGTGCCAGCAGCCAAGATCGGGTAGGAAAGGGGGTATTCTATGGCTACACCTTC. This codes for CASSQDRVGKGVFYGYTF. This sequence joins TRBV3-1 (or the pseudogene TRBV3-2) and TRBJ1-2, with TRBD1 as a possible D gene (6 bases). Trimming cost V 0 bases and J 4 bases, with 21 bases left between them. Germline loops: CDR1 LGHDT, CDR2 YNNKEL (reference sequence). The CDR3 contains 18 residues.

The chain recombines TRBV19 with TRBJ1-6, with TRBD1 identical over 7 bases. The CDR3 sequence is 16 residues long. Losses at the gene ends were 5 bases for V and 8 bases for J; bases not matched to a gene: 12. Germline V gives CDR1 LNHDA, CDR2 SQIVND (reference sequence). The CDR3 DNA is TGTGCCAGTAGTCTCCCCCCTCAGGGGGTGGATTCACCCCTCCACTTT. Translation: CASSLPPQGVDSPLHF.

This CDR3 is CASRVQTGGASGYTF. CDR3 nucleotide sequence: TGTGCCAGCAGAGTCCAGACTGGGGGCGCGAGTGGCTACACCTTC. The rearrangement joins TRBV27 to TRBJ1-2; tentatively, D is TRBD1 (6 bases). V lost 6 bases, J lost 7 bases, and 21 bases lay in between. The CDR3 consists of 15 residues. Germline V gene data show CDR1 as MNHEY and CDR2 as SMNVEV (reference sequence).

This clone came up once. This sequence joins TRBV7-2 and TRBJ2-1, with 7 bases identical to TRBD2. The CDR3 extends over 13 amino acids. Germline values: CDR1 SGHTA, CDR2 FQGNSA. With V trimmed by 9 bases and J by 7 bases, 9 bases remained unmatched. The chain's CDR3 is CASSIGRVNEQFF. CDR3 in DNA: TGTGCCAGTTCTATTGGGAGGGTGAATGAGCAGTTCTTC.

J is TRBJ2-6 and V is TRBV28; 11 bases align to TRBD1. The CDR3 extends over 18 amino acids. Germline assignment: CDR1 MDHEN and CDR2 SYDVKM. V lost 6 bases to trimming and J lost 2 bases; unmatched junction nucleotides: 9. The chain's CDR3 is CASRRTGGTMAGANVLTF. The CDR3 DNA reads as TGTGCCAGCAGACGGACAGGGGGCACGATGGCTGGGGCCAACGTCCTGACTTTC. The variable domain in full, completed from reference TRBV28 and TRBJ2-6, reads DVKVTQSSRYLVKRTGEKVFLECVQDMDHENMFWYRQDPGLGLRLIYFSYDVKMKEKGDIPEGYSVSREKKERFSLILESASTNQTSMYLCASRRTGGTMAGANVLTFGAGSRLTVL.

This clone was detected only once. The V and J genes are TRBV19 and TRBJ1-5, with 7 nucleotides matching TRBD1. The CDR3 runs to 14 residues. Germline-derived CDR1 and CDR2 are LNHDA and SQIVND (reference sequence). The junction had 6 bases not matched to a gene; V was cut back by 4 bases and J by 6 bases. CDR3 protein: CASSTTGVGQPQHF. The CDR3 nucleotides read TGTGCCAGTAGTACAACAGGGGTAGGTCAGCCCCAGCATTTT.

The V call is TRBV3-1 (or the pseudogene TRBV3-2), the J call TRBJ1-5; 7 bases are a match to TRBD1. Germline V CDR1 and CDR2: LGHDT, YNNKEL (reference sequence). CDR3 length: 15 residues. The J segment lost 0 bases and the V segment lost 4 bases, leaving 3 bases of the junction unmatched. CDR3 in amino acids: CASSLTGDSNQPQHF. CDR3 nucleotide sequence: TGTGCCAGCAGCCTCACAGGGGATAGCAATCAGCCCCAGCATTTT.

The chain employs TRBV7-3 and TRBJ2-3; TRBD1 aligns across 8 bases. Germline V gives CDR1 SGHTA, CDR2 FQGTGA. The V and J ends lost 4 bases and 4 bases, in that order; junction bases with no gene match: 7. The CDR3 is made up of 15 amino acids. The CDR3 DNA sequence: TGTGCCAGCAGCTCCCAGGGGGCGGGTGCAGATACGCAGTATTTT. As protein: CASSSQGAGADTQYF. The entire variable domain, with the rest obtained from reference TRBV7-3 and TRBJ2-3, is as follows: GAGVSQTPSNKVTEKGKYVELRCDPISGHTALYWYRQSLGQGPEFLIYFQGTGAADDSGLPNDRFFAVRPEGSVSTLKIQRTERGDSAVYLCASSSQGAGADTQYFGPGTRLTVL.

The genes are TRBV11-3 and TRBJ2-1, with D perhaps TRBD1 (6 bases). The ends were cut back, 4 bases at V and 5 bases at J, with 12 bases in the middle. Germline assignment: CDR1 SGHNT and CDR2 YENEEA. This CDR3 spans 14 amino acids. DNA of the CDR3: TGTGCCAGCAGCTCAAACCGACAGGACAATGAGCAGTTCTTC. Translated, it gives CASSSNRQDNEQFF. Variable domain in full (rest from reference TRBV11-3 and TRBJ2-1): EAGVVQSPRYKIIEKKQPVAFWCNPISGHNTLYWYLQNLGQGPELLIRYENEEAVDDSQLPKDRFSAERLKGVDSTLKIQPAELGDSAVYLCASSSNRQDNEQFFGPGTRLTVL.

The gene calls are TRBV24-1 and TRBJ2-1; TRBD2 might be the D (7 bases). CDR3 length: 16 residues. Germline CDR1 and CDR2: KGHDR and SFDVKD. V was pared by 4 bases and J by 3 bases, with 15 bases between. CDR3 region: CATSDLPGGRYNEQFF. CDR3 coding DNA: TGTGCCACCAGTGACCTACCCGGGGGGCGCTACAATGAGCAGTTCTTC.

The chain carries TRBV2 and TRBJ1-2, with 8 nucleotides matching TRBD1. There are 14 residues in the CDR3. Losses at the gene ends were 0 bases for V and 6 bases for J; bases not matched to a gene: 3. Germline V lookup: CDR1 SNHLY, CDR2 FYNNEI. The CDR3 reads CASSEADRVDGYTF. CDR3 nucleotide sequence: TGTGCCAGCAGTGAAGCGGACAGGGTGGATGGCTACACCTTC.

The V gene is TRBV11-2, the J gene TRBJ1-3; D remains unclear. Per germline, CDR1 SGHAT and CDR2 FQNNGV. The CDR3 is 15 amino acids. Trimming shortened V by 3 bases and J by 0 bases, and 9 bases separated the two germline ends. The CDR3 DNA sequence: TGTGCCAGCAGCTTCGGACGGGACTCTGGAAACACCATATATTTT. Translation: CASSFGRDSGNTIYF.

This clone was counted a few times. The J gene is TRBJ1-4, the V gene TRBV9; no clear D. The CDR3 consists of 16 residues. V was shortened by 0 bases and J by 5 bases, with 14 bases between the two germline ends. CDR1 and CDR2 (germline): SGDLS, YYNGEE. The chain's CDR3 is CASSVGRSGINEKLFF. As DNA, the CDR3 is TGTGCCAGCAGCGTAGGACGCAGCGGGATCAATGAAAAACTGTTTTTT.

The chain has TRBV25-1 and TRBJ1-5; D gene uncertain. The ends were cut back, 4 bases at V and 0 bases at J, with 10 bases in the middle. The germline gives CDR1 MGHDK, CDR2 SYGVNS. The CDR3 sequence is 15 residues long. The CDR3 region is CASSAGSGSNQPQHF. DNA of the CDR3: TGTGCCAGCAGTGCGGGATCTGGTAGCAATCAGCCCCAGCATTTT.

This clone was seen just once. This chain joins TRBV6-5 and TRBJ1-2; D possibly corresponds to TRBD1 (5 bases). CDR1 is MNHEY, CDR2 SVGAGI, per germline. CDR3 length equals 15 residues. Trimming removed 6 bases from V and 5 bases from J, with 19 bases in between. The DNA for the CDR3 is TGTGCCAGCAGACCCGCCAAGGACGGGACTTATGGCTACACCTTC. It is translated as CASRPAKDGTYGYTF.

This clone was recorded once. The rearrangement links TRBV7-9 to TRBJ1-6; TRBD1 matches 8 bases. J lost 7 bases, V lost 10 bases, and 9 bases had no gene match. The CDR3 has 14 amino acids. The germline V gene encodes CDR1 SEHNR and CDR2 FQNEAQ (reference sequence). CDR3 nucleotides: TGTGCCACCCACCGGACAGGGCCCAATTCACCCCTCCACTTT. Translation: CATHRTGPNSPLHF.

The chain couples TRBV5-5 to TRBJ2-2; tentative D call: TRBD2 (5 bases). Trimming cost V 2 bases and J 8 bases, with 10 bases left between them. Germline loops: CDR1 SGHKS, CDR2 YYEKEE (reference sequence). The CDR3 is 13 residues long. The CDR3 DNA sequence: TGTGCCAGCAGCTTCGATAGCGTGGGGGAGCTGTTTTTT. Its protein product is CASSFDSVGELFF.

The V gene is TRBV28, the J gene TRBJ1-5; TRBD1 is a possible D gene (5 bases). The V end was cut by 7 bases, the J end by 5 bases, with 21 bases between. The length of the CDR3 is 16 residues. Germline loops: CDR1 MDHEN, CDR2 SYDVKM. In DNA, the CDR3 is TGTGCCAGCACCCAAAGGCCGGGGGGGAGGCATCAGCCCCAGCATTTT. Encoded protein: CASTQRPGGRHQPQHF.

This clone occurred once. The rearrangement joins TRBV11-2 to TRBJ2-7, with D unclear. CDR1 is SGHAT, CDR2 FQNNGV, per germline. This CDR3 region has 12 residues. V lost 2 bases and J 6 bases, leaving 8 bases between the germline ends. CDR3 bases: TGTGCCAGCAGCTTATCTATCCGCGAGCAGTACTTC. This encodes CASSLSIREQYF.